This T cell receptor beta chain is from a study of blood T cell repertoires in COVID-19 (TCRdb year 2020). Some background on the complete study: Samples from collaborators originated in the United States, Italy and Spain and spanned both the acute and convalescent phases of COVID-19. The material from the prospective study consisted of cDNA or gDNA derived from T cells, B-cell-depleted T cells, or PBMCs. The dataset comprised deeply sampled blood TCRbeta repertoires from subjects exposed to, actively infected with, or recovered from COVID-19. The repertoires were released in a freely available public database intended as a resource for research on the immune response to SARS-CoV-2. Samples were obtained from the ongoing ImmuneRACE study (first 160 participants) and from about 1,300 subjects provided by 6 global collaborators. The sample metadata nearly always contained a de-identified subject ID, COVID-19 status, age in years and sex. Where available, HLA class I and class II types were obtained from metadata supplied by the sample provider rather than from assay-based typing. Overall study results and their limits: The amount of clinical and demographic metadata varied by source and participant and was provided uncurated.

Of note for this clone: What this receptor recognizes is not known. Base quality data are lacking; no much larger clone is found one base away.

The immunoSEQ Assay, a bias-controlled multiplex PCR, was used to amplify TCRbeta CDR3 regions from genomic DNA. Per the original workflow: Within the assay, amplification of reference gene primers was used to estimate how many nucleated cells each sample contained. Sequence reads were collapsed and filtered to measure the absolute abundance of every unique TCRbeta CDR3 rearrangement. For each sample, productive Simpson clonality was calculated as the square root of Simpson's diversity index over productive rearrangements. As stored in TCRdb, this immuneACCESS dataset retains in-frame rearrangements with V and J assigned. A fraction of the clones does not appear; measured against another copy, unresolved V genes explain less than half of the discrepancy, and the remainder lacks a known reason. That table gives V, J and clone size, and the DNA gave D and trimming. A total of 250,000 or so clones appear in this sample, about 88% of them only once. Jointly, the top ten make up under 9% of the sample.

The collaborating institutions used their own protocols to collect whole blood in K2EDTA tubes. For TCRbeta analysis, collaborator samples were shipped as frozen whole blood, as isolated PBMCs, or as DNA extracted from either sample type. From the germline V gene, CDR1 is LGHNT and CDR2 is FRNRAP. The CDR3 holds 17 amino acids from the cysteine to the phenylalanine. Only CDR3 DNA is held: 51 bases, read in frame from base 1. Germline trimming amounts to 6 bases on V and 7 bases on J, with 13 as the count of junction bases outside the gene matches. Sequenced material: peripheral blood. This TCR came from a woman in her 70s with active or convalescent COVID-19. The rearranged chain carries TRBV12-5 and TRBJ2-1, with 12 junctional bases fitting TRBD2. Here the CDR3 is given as CASGSSPGLAGMNEQFF. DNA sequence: TGTGCTAGTGGCTCGTCGCCAGGACTAGCGGGGATGAATGAGCAGTTCTTC.